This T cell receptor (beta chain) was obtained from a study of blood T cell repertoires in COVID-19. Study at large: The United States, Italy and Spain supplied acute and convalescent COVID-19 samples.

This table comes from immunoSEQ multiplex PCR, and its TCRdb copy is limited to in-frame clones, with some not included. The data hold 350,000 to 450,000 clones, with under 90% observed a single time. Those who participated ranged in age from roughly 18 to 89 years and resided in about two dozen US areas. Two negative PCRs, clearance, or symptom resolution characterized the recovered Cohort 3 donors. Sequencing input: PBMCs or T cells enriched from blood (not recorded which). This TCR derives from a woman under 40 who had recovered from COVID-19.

The CDR3, as DNA: TGTGCCAGCAGTTCCGGGTGGGGAGGCATACTTACCTACGAGCAGTACTTC. It is translated as CASSSGWGGILTYEQYF. J is TRBJ2-7 and V is TRBV28; D is possibly TRBD2 (6 bases). With 4 bases removed from V and 2 bases from J, the gap between germline ends came to 21 bases. The V gene's germline CDR1 is MDHEN and CDR2 SYDVKM. This CDR3 spans 17 amino acids.